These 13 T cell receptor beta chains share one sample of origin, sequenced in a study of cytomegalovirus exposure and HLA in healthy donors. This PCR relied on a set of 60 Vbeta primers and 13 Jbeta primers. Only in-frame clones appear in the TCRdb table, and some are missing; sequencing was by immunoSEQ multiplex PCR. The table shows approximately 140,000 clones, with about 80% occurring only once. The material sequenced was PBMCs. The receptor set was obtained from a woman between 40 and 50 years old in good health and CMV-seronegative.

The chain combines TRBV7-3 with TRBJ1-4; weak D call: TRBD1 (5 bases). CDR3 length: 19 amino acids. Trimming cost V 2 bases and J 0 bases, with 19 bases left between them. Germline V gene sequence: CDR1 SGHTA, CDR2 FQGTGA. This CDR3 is CASSLGADDSSTTNEKLFF. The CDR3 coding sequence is TGTGCCAGCAGCTTAGGGGCGGACGACAGTAGCACAACTAATGAAAAACTGTTTTTT.

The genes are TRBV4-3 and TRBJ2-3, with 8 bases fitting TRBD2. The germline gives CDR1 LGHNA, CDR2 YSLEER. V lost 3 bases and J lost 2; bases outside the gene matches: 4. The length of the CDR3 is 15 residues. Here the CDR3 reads CASSHDGLATDTQYF. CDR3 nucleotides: TGCGCCAGCAGCCACGATGGACTAGCCACAGATACGCAGTATTTT.

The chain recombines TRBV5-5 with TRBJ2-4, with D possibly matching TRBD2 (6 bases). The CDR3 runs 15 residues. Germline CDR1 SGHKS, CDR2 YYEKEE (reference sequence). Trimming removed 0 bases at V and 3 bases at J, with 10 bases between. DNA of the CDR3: TGTGCCAGCAGCTTGGAGGGGACTGACAAAAACATTCAGTACTTC. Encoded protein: CASSLEGTDKNIQYF.

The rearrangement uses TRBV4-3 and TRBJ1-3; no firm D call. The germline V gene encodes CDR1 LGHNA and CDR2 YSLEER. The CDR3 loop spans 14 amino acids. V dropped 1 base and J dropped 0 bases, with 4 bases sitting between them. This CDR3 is CASSQVSSGNTIYF. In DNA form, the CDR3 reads TGCGCCAGCAGCCAAGTGAGCTCTGGAAACACCATATATTTT.

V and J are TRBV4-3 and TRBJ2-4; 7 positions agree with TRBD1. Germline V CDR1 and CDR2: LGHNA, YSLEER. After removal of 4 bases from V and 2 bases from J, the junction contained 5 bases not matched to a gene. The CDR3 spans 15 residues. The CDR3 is CASSRETGTKNIQYF. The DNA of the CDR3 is TGCGCCAGCAGCCGGGAGACAGGGACCAAAAACATTCAGTACTTC.

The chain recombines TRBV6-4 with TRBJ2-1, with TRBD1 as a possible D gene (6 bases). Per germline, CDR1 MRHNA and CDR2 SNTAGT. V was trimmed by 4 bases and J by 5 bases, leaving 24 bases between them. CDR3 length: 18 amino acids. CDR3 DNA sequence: TGTGCCAGCAGTGGAGGGGGTATCCTGCTTCTGTGGCACAATGAGCAGTTCTTC. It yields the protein CASSGGGILLLWHNEQFF.

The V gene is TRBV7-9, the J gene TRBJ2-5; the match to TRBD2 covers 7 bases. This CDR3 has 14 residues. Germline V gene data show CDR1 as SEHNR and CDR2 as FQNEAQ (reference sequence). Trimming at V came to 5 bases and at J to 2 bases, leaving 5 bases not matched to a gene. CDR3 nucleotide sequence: TGTGCCAGCAGCGATTCGGGGGGTCAAGAGACCCAGTACTTC. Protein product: CASSDSGGQETQYF.

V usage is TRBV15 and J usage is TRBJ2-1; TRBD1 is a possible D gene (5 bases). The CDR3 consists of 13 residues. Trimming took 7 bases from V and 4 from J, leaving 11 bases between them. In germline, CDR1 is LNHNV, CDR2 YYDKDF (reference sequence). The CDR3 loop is CATKQDSYNEQFF. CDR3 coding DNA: TGTGCCACCAAACAAGACAGTTACAATGAGCAGTTCTTC.

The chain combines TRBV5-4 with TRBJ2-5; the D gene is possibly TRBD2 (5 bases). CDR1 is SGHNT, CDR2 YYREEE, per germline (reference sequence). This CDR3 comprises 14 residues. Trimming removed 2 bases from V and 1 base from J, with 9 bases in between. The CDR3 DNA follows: TGTGCCAGCAGCTTTGAGCGGACCCAAGAGACCCAGTACTTC. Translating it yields CASSFERTQETQYF.

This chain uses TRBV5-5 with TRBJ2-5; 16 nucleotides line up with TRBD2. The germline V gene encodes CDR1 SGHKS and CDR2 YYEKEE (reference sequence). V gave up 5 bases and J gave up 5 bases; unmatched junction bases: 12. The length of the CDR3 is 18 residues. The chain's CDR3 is CASRLTGLAGGRPETQYF. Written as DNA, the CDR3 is TGTGCCAGCAGACTGACGGGACTAGCGGGAGGGCGACCGGAGACCCAGTACTTC.

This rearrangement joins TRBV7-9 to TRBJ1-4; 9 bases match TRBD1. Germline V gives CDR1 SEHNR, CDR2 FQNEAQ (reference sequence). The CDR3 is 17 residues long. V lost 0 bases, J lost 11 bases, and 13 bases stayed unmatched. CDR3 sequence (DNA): TGTGCCAGCAGCTTAGCGTCGCGCCGGGACAGGGTTGGGAAACTGTTTTTT. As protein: CASSLASRRDRVGKLFF.

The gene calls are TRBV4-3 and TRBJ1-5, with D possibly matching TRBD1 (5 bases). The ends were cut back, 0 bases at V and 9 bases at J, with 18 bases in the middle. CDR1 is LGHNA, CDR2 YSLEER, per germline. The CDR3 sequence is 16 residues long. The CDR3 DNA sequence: TGCGCCAGCAGCCAAGAATGGGTCACAGGCGTCTGGCCCCAGCATTTT. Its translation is CASSQEWVTGVWPQHF.

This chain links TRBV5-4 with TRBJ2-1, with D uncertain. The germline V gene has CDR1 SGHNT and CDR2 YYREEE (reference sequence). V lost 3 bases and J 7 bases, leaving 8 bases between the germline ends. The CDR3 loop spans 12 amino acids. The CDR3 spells CASSSPGNEQFF. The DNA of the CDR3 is TGTGCCAGCAGCTCCCCGGGTAATGAGCAGTTCTTC.